One sample yielded the 9 T cell receptor beta chains listed below, sequenced in a study of CD8 T cells in Susac syndrome. An input of roughly 0.45 to 1 ug of RNA was subjected to reverse transcription using random hexamers. TCRdb reanalysed the immunoSEQ multiplex PCR reads using MiXCR and keeps one entry per CDR3 protein. The table has about 180,000 distinct CDR3 sequences, 85% to 95% seen once; the top ten hold around 0.15%. Sequenced input: CD8+ T cells from PBMCs. The receptors derive from a human donor with multiple sclerosis.

The gene calls are TRBV12-3 or TRBV12-4 and TRBJ2-7, with D perhaps matching TRBD1 (6 bases). The CDR3 has 12 amino acids. The V and J ends lost 2 bases and 7 bases respectively, with 9 bases between them. The CDR3 loop is CASSLTGFEQYF. The DNA of the CDR3 is TGTGCCAGCAGTTTAACAGGGTTTGAGCAGTACTTC.

V is TRBV4-1 and J is TRBJ2-1; 8 bases agree with TRBD2. J lost 3 bases, V lost 2 bases, and 6 bases had no gene match. Germline V lookup: CDR1 MGHRA, CDR2 YSYEKL. This CDR3 region has 16 residues. CDR3 in DNA: TGCGCCAGCAGCCAATCCGCACTAGCGGACTACAATGAGCAGTTCTTC. Translation: CASSQSALADYNEQFF.

The V and J genes are TRBV28 and TRBJ2-7; TRBD1 agrees at 8 bases. The J segment lost 7 bases and the V segment lost 5 bases, leaving 4 bases of the junction unmatched. This CDR3 is 12 amino acids long. Germline loops: CDR1 MDHEN, CDR2 SYDVKM. CDR3 protein: CASSLRQGEQYF. In DNA, the CDR3 is TGTGCCAGCAGTCTCAGACAGGGGGAGCAGTACTTC.

The chain combines TRBV30 with TRBJ2-1; D gene uncertain. CDR1 is GTSNPN, CDR2 SVGIG, per germline (reference sequence). The CDR3 has 12 amino acids. V gave up 0 bases and J gave up 10 bases, with 10 bases separating them. Written as DNA, the CDR3 is TGTGCCTGGAGTGTAAAGGTAGGCGAGCAGTTCTTC. Protein: CAWSVKVGEQFF. Combining the CDR3 with reference TRBV30 and TRBJ2-1 gives the whole variable domain SQTIHQWPATLVQPVGSPLSLECTVEGTSNPNLYWYRQAAGRGLQLLFYSVGIGQISSEVPQNLSASRPQDRQFILSSKKLLLSDSGFYLCAWSVKVGEQFFGPGTRLTVL.

This CDR3 is CASTETDSYEQYF. CDR3 DNA sequence: TGTGCCAGCACCGAGACAGACTCCTACGAGCAGTACTTC. The rearrangement uses TRBV12-3 or TRBV12-4 and TRBJ2-7; D possibly corresponds to TRBD1 (5 bases). The CDR3 is 13 residues long. The ends were cut back, 7 bases at V and 0 bases at J, with 10 bases in the middle.

The gene calls are TRBV15 and TRBJ2-2; unclear D gene. Trimming removed 5 bases at V and 6 bases at J, with 4 bases between. Looked up from germline, CDR1 is LNHNV and CDR2 is YYDKDF (reference sequence). CDR3 length: 11 amino acids. The CDR3 region has the DNA TGTGCCACCAGCGGGTCCGGGGAGCTGTTTTTT. It codes for CATSGSGELFF. The full variable domain, with the rest looked up from reference TRBV15 and TRBJ2-2, is DAMVIQNPRYQVTQFGKPVTLSCSQTLNHNVMYWYQQKSSQAPKLLFHYYDKDFNNEADTPDNFQSRRPNTSFCFLDIRSPGLGDTAMYLCATSGSGELFFGEGSRLTVL.

The genes are TRBV3-1 and TRBJ2-7, with TRBD2 matching 7 bases. The CDR3 has 17 amino acids. Germline values: CDR1 LGHDT, CDR2 YNNKEL (reference sequence). Unmatched junction bases numbered 15, after V lost 4 bases and J lost 3 bases. The CDR3 spells CASSPAALAEPIYEQYF. In nucleotides, the CDR3 is TGTGCCAGCAGCCCGGCAGCCCTAGCGGAGCCTATCTACGAGCAGTACTTC.

The V gene is TRBV20-1, the J gene TRBJ2-7; 14 positions agree with TRBD2. The junction had 12 bases not matched to a gene; V was cut back by 6 bases and J by 2 bases. Germline values: CDR1 DFQATT, CDR2 SNEGSKA (reference sequence). The CDR3 has 17 amino acids. The CDR3 DNA is TGCAGTGCCCCAAGCGGACTAGCGGGGGGCCTCCCCTACGAGCAGTACTTC. Amino acids: CSAPSGLAGGLPYEQYF.

V gene TRBV4-1 combines with J gene TRBJ2-1; 7 bases map to TRBD1. The ends lost 1 base at V and 4 bases at J; junction bases unmatched: 4. In germline, CDR1 is MGHRA, CDR2 YSYEKL. This CDR3 spans 15 amino acids. The CDR3 sequence: CASSQGQGRYNEQFF. The CDR3 nucleotides are TGCGCCAGCAGCCAAGGACAGGGAAGGTACAATGAGCAGTTCTTC.